The sequence of this TCR beta chain was determined in a study of cytomegalovirus exposure and HLA in healthy donors. At the level of the study: Of 350 to 400 genotyped donors, roughly 80% grouped in the Caucasian-associated ancestry cluster. Study results and limitations: Immune exposure data for these donors was limited to CMV serostatus.

The PCR had 60 Vbeta and 13 Jbeta primers. Sequencing used immunoSEQ multiplex PCR; TCRdb keeps in-frame clones, though not all of them. The sample records 200,000 to 250,000 clones, approximately 81% being singletons. About this clone: Its antigen is unidentified.

The ends were cut back, 0 bases at V and 1 base at J, with 10 bases in the middle. The CDR3 length is 16 residues. Germline assignment: CDR1 ENHRY and CDR2 SYGVKD. The clonotype was recovered from a human donor in good health. The genes are TRBV10-3 and TRBJ1-3; no reliable D call. The sequenced sample consisted of PBMCs. The CDR3 loop is CAISESGTGSGNTIYF. The CDR3 DNA reads TGTGCCATCAGTGAGTCTGGAACGGGTTCTGGAAACACCATATATTTT.